This T cell receptor (beta chain) was profiled in a study of blood T cell repertoires in COVID-19 (dated by TCRdb to the early 2020s). At the level of the whole study: Samples covering the acute and convalescent phases of COVID-19 were provided by collaborators in the United States, Italy and Spain. The dataset comprised deeply sampled blood TCRbeta repertoires from subjects exposed to, actively infected with, or recovered from COVID-19. The repertoires were released in a freely available public database meant as a resource for research on the immune response to SARS-CoV-2. Where available, HLA class I and class II types were obtained from metadata supplied by the sample provider rather than from assay-based typing. Samples were obtained from the ongoing ImmuneRACE study (first 160 participants) and from over 1,000 subjects provided by 6 global collaborators. A de-identified subject ID, COVID-19 status, age in years and sex were almost always included in the sample metadata. The prospective study material was composed of cDNA or gDNA derived from T cells, B-cell-depleted T cells, or PBMCs.

On this clone itself: Its antigen specificity is not known. Per-base quality was not reported, and no clone a single base away is much larger than it.

Each collaborating institution followed its own protocols to collect whole blood in K2EDTA tubes. Collaborator samples were shipped for TCRbeta analysis as frozen whole blood, isolated PBMCs, or DNA extracted from either sample type. CDR1 and CDR2 are read off the germline V gene as SGDLS and YYNGEE. Germline trimming amounts to 2 bases on V and 2 bases on J, with 2 as the count of junction bases outside the gene matches. From the cysteine up to the phenylalanine, the CDR3 has a length of 15 residues. Only the CDR3 portion is preserved as DNA: 45 bases, with reading frame beginning at the first base. Overall study outcomes, separate from this receptor: How much clinical and demographic metadata was included differed by source and by participant, and the metadata was provided uncurated.

TCRbeta CDR3 regions were amplified from genomic DNA using the immunoSEQ Assay, a bias-controlled multiplex PCR. The original pipeline was this. The number of nucleated cells in each sample was estimated by amplification of reference gene primers within the assay. Sequence reads were collapsed and filtered to measure the absolute abundance of every unique TCRbeta CDR3 rearrangement. For each sample, productive Simpson clonality was calculated by taking the square root of Simpson's diversity index across productive rearrangements. TCRdb's version of the immuneACCESS table is confined to in-frame rearrangements and falls short of the full clone set. An unresolved V gene accounts for under half of the shortfall where checked; the remainder is of unknown origin. V and J calls and clone size come straight from that table; D and trimming were deduced from the DNA. The sample data list 200,000 to 250,000 clones, and roughly 80% of these were observed just once. The ten largest clones represent approximately 5.4% of the sample.

The chain employs TRBV9 and TRBJ2-3; 10 junctional bases match TRBD1. The receptor was isolated from a human donor in a cohort sampled during active COVID-19. Sequenced sample: peripheral blood. The encoded CDR3 is CASSVGQGVTDTQYF. The bases read TGTGCCAGCAGCGTTGGACAGGGGGTCACAGATACGCAGTATTTT.